This T cell receptor beta chain emerged from a study of siplizumab effects on memory and regulatory T cells (dated by TCRdb to about 2019). For the wider study: The study examined how the anti-CD2 antibody siplizumab affects alloreactive T-cell subsets in allogeneic mixed lymphocyte reactions built from human PBMCs. General conclusions and limits of the study: The cumulative frequency of alloreactive sequences traceable to unstimulated CD4+ memory T cells was significantly reduced by siplizumab. Unstimulated naive T cells appeared to be more diverse than memory T cells, and naive cells seemed to make a substantial contribution to the alloresponse. About 75-97% of proliferating CD4+ or CD8+ clones could not be given a naive or memory phenotype. Of the alloreactive CD4+ clones that could be mapped, the Treg-derived share averaged around 64% with siplizumab compared with approximately 25% in control reactions. Whether proliferating Tregs from siplizumab cultures were suppressive was not functionally confirmed. Because sequences below about 10^-5 frequency were poorly captured, only a minor fraction of alloreactive clones could be mapped to unstimulated subsets.

Trimming takes 4 bases from V and 2 bases from J, and the germline ends sit 11 bases apart. CDR1 and CDR2 (WSHSY, SAAADI) derive from the germline V gene. The CDR3 covers 14 residues, taking in both the cysteine and the phenylalanine. Just the 42-base CDR3 DNA is kept, in frame starting at base 1. Concerning this clone: The clone's antigen remains unknown. Per-base quality was not reported, and no clone a single base away is much larger than it.

TCRbeta CDR3 sequencing was performed on sorted unstimulated T cells and on proliferating T cells recovered from mixed lymphocyte reactions. Fresh whole blood from more than 8 HLA-typed healthy donors was used as the source from which PBMCs were isolated. The library was built by means of the immunoSEQ multiplex PCR assay. Each sample had around 92,000 TCR templates assayed by the deep sequencing platform. Genomic DNA extracted from sorted T cells was used for TCRbeta CDR3 sequencing. In the original analysis: The R programming language was used for clonal analysis of the TCRbeta CDR3 data. Unstimulated samples were compared with post-reaction CFSE-low samples to define alloreactive CD4+ and CD8+ clones. Alloreactive CD4+ clones were assigned to regulatory or non-regulatory origin by matching sequences to sorted unstimulated Treg and non-Treg repertoires. What TCRdb holds here is the immuneACCESS table cut down to in-frame rearrangements. Part of the clones is not present; checked against another copy, under half of the missing clones reflect an unresolved V gene, and the others are unexplained. V, J and clone size were drawn from that table, and D and trimming were deduced from the DNA. The sample yields roughly 60,000 clones; approximately 95% were counted once. Roughly two fifths of the sample is taken by the ten largest.

The chain is assembled from TRBV10-2 and TRBJ1-1, and the D gene may be TRBD1, 5 bases matching. The TCR originated in a human donor in good health. The sample comprised CD8+ T cells sorted from blood. The sequenced DNA: TGCGCCAGCAGTGCCACAGGTACAAACACTGAAGCTTTCTTT. Its product reads: CASSATGTNTEAFF.